The text below deals with one T cell receptor beta chain. Its antigen is not identified. Sequenced by immunoSEQ multiplex PCR; TCRdb stores in-frame clones only, minus some. The table includes 110,000 to 150,000 clones, about nine tenths detected once. The sample originates from a study of T cell responses to AZD1222 COVID-19 vaccine. Study-level findings and limits: Recipients of AZD1222 seropositive at baseline numbered only 5 or 6.

The clonotype originates from an adult in good health. Sequenced material: peripheral blood, taken on day 0 of AZD1222 vaccination.

The CDR3: CASSQVMGHEQYF. CDR3 DNA sequence: TGTGCCAGCAGCCAAGTAATGGGGCACGAGCAGTACTTC. The chain combines TRBV14 with TRBJ2-7, with D possibly TRBD1 on 5 matching bases. This CDR3 is built from 13 residues. Germline CDR1 SGHDN, CDR2 FVKESK. V lost 1 base to trimming and J lost 5 bases, with 9 bases between them.